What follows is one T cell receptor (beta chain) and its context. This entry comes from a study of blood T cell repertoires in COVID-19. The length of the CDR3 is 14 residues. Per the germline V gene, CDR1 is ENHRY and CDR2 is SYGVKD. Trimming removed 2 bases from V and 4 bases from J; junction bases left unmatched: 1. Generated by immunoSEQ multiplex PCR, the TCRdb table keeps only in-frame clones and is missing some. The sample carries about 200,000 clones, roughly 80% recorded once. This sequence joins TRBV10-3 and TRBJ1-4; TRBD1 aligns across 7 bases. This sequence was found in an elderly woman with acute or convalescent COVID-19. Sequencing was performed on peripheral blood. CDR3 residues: CAISEGTDNEKLFF. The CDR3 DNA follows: TGTGCCATCAGTGAGGGGACAGATAATGAAAAACTGTTTTTT.